This is a list of T cell receptor beta chains from one sample in a study of blood T cells in healthy people across ages. TCRdb reanalysed the 5' RACE reads using MiXCR and keeps one entry per CDR3 protein. This table has around 800,000 distinct CDR3 sequences, 20% to 30% appearing once. This same sample was also part of a study on T cells of mothers and their children.

What was sequenced was blood. The source is a boy between 10 and 17 years old in good health. CDR3s include the opening cysteine and the closing phenylalanine or tryptophan. D genes are given only for firm matches. Size tells how often a clone was seen (once, few, many) or the class of an expanded clone, and some rows leave it out.

v_call,j_call,d_call,clone_size,cdr3_aa,cdr3_nt
TRBV12-3/TRBV12-4,TRBJ2-3,TRBD1,NA,CASRLGQASTDTQYF,TGTGCCAGCAGATTAGGACAGGCTAGCACAGATACGCAGTATTTT
TRBV15,TRBJ2-1,NA,NA,CATSRVEGRLDEQFF,TGTGCCACCAGCAGAGTGGAGGGGCGCCTCGATGAGCAGTTCTTC
TRBV27,TRBJ2-2,NA,few,CASSFSQQNTGELFF,TGTGCCAGCAGTTTCTCGCAGCAGAACACCGGGGAGCTGTTTTTT
TRBV12-3/TRBV12-4,TRBJ2-7,TRBD2,NA,CASSLAWRENEQYF,TGTGCCAGCAGTTTAGCTTGGCGGGAGAACGAGCAGTACTTC
TRBV5-1,TRBJ2-1,NA,NA,CASSFRGRTNEQFF,TGCGCCAGCAGCTTCCGGGGACGAACCAATGAGCAGTTCTTC
TRBV7-3,TRBJ2-5,TRBD1,NA,CASSPDRGKETQYF,TGTGCCAGCAGCCCGGACAGGGGAAAAGAGACCCAGTACTTC
TRBV28,TRBJ1-4,NA,NA,CASSLGGFSASANEKLFF,TGTGCCAGCAGCTTAGGGGGGTTCAGCGCCTCGGCTAATGAAAAACTGTTTTTT
TRBV12-3/TRBV12-4,TRBJ2-1,TRBD2,NA,CASRIGLAGKNEQFF,TGTGCCAGCAGGATAGGACTAGCGGGGAAGAATGAGCAGTTCTTC
TRBV6-1,TRBJ1-5,NA,few,CASSETQINQPQHF,TGTGCCAGCAGTGAAACACAGATCAATCAGCCCCAGCATTTT
TRBV11-3,TRBJ2-4,NA,NA,CASSGSRKNIQYF,TGTGCATCTTCGGGCAGTCGGAAAAACATTCAGTACTTC
TRBV20-1,TRBJ2-5,TRBD2,NA,CSASTSGVYNEQLF,TGCAGTGCCTCGACTAGCGGGGTATACAATGAGCAGCTCTTC
TRBV6-5,TRBJ2-7,TRBD1,few,CASSYSRQGSYEQYF,TGTGCCAGCAGTTACTCGAGACAGGGCAGCTACGAGCAGTACTTC
TRBV29-1,TRBJ2-7,NA,NA,CSVGVYEQYF,TGCAGCGTTGGGGTCTACGAGCAGTACTTC
TRBV27,TRBJ2-6,NA,NA,CATRAGIGANVLTF,TGTGCCACGAGAGCCGGGATTGGGGCCAACGTCCTGACTTTC
TRBV21-1,TRBJ2-4,NA,many,CASSKEGRCSLRGLSKNIQYF,TGTGCCAGCAGCAAAGAGGGCAGGTGCTCCCTTCGGGGTCTCTCCAAAAACATTCAGTACTTC
TRBV29-1,TRBJ2-4,NA,few,CSVQGREAKNIQYF,TGCAGCGTCCAGGGGAGGGAGGCCAAAAACATTCAGTACTTC
TRBV10-2,TRBJ1-1,TRBD1,few,CASSEQGAIMNTEAFF,TGCGCCAGCAGTGAGCAGGGGGCTATCATGAACACTGAAGCTTTCTTT
TRBV20-1,TRBJ2-5,TRBD1,NA,CSARGDRGRGWETQYF,TGCAGTGCTAGAGGCGACAGGGGGCGCGGGTGGGAGACCCAGTACTTC
TRBV29-1,TRBJ2-1,NA,few,CSVEHRTEPNEQFF,TGCAGCGTCGAACACCGGACAGAACCCAATGAGCAGTTCTTC
TRBV30,TRBJ1-1,NA,many,CAWSFTVNTEAFF,TGTGCCTGGAGTTTTACAGTGAACACTGAAGCTTTCTTT
TRBV20-1,TRBJ2-7,TRBD1,NA,CSAQGAVYEQYF,TGCAGTGCGCAGGGGGCAGTGTACGAGCAGTACTTC
TRBV6-5,TRBJ1-2,TRBD1,few,CASSLSLQGSYGYTF,TGTGCCAGCAGCCTTTCCCTACAGGGGTCCTATGGCTACACCTTC
TRBV5-1,TRBJ2-3,NA,NA,CASSLGQGEDTQYF,TGCGCCAGCAGTCTAGGGCAGGGCGAAGATACGCAGTATTTT
TRBV2,TRBJ2-2,NA,NA,CASSWDHANTGELFF,TGTGCCAGCAGTTGGGACCATGCGAACACCGGGGAGCTGTTTTTT
TRBV2,TRBJ2-1,TRBD2,NA,CASSSGRLSYNEQFF,TGTGCCAGCAGTAGCGGGAGGCTCTCCTACAATGAGCAGTTCTTC
TRBV9,TRBJ2-5,TRBD2,many,CASSQGALAGGLETQYF,TGTGCCAGCAGCCAGGGGGCCCTAGCGGGGGGGCTAGAGACCCAGTACTTC
TRBV28,TRBJ2-5,NA,few,CASSLAGATQYF,TGTGCCAGCAGTTTAGCAGGGGCCACCCAGTACTTC
TRBV5-5,TRBJ2-4,NA,many,CASSRETGMRNIQYF,TGTGCCAGCAGCCGAGAAACAGGGATGAGGAACATTCAGTACTTC
TRBV5-1,TRBJ2-7,NA,NA,CASSFRDRTYEQYF,TGCGCCAGCAGCTTCCGGGACCGAACCTACGAGCAGTACTTC
TRBV13,TRBJ2-7,NA,NA,CASSLMGDLFYEQYF,TGTGCCAGCAGCTTAATGGGTGATCTATTCTACGAGCAGTACTTC
TRBV10-3,TRBJ1-2,NA,few,CAISEGDGYGYTF,TGTGCCATCAGTGAGGGAGATGGCTATGGCTACACCTTC
TRBV12-3/TRBV12-4,TRBJ2-1,TRBD2,few,CASDRGGAGNEQFF,TGTGCCAGCGACCGCGGGGGGGCGGGAAATGAGCAGTTCTTC
TRBV4-1,TRBJ1-1,TRBD1,NA,CASSHAGGTEAFF,TGCGCCAGCAGCCACGCAGGGGGAACTGAAGCTTTCTTT
TRBV7-3,TRBJ1-6,NA,NA,CASSLGPEGSPLHF,TGTGCCAGCAGCTTAGGTCCGGAGGGTTCACCCCTCCACTTT
TRBV4-3,TRBJ2-1,NA,few,CASSQGGNNEQFF,TGCGCCAGCAGCCAAGGGGGAAACAATGAGCAGTTCTTC
TRBV20-1,TRBJ2-5,TRBD2,NA,CSALGLQETQYF,TGCAGTGCTCTGGGACTACAAGAGACCCAGTACTTC
TRBV20-1,TRBJ2-2,TRBD2,NA,CSARPRASGLTGELFF,TGCAGTGCTAGACCCCGTGCTAGCGGGCTTACCGGGGAGCTGTTTTTT
TRBV4-1,TRBJ1-6,NA,NA,CASSRLRDGNSPLHF,TGCGCCAGCAGCCGTCTCCGGGACGGGAATTCACCCCTCCACTTT
TRBV29-1,TRBJ2-1,NA,many,CSVDRDTNEQFF,TGCAGCGTTGACCGGGACACCAATGAGCAGTTCTTC
TRBV7-3,TRBJ1-5,NA,NA,CASSPDIGPFNQPQHF,TGTGCCAGCAGCCCCGATATCGGACCCTTCAATCAGCCCCAGCATTTT
TRBV20-1,TRBJ2-3,NA,NA,CSAPRGGALTDTQYF,TGCAGTGCTCCCCGGGGAGGAGCTCTCACAGATACGCAGTATTTT
TRBV20-1,TRBJ2-3,NA,NA,CSAIDGASTDTQYF,TGCAGTGCTATCGACGGCGCTAGCACAGATACGCAGTATTTT
TRBV5-1,TRBJ1-3,TRBD1,few,CASSPNRGRGSPGNTIYF,TGCGCCAGCAGCCCTAACAGGGGGCGCGGGTCTCCTGGAAACACCATATATTTT
TRBV28,TRBJ2-7,NA,few,CASSSPGWRTYEQYF,TGTGCCAGCAGTTCCCCAGGGTGGCGAACCTACGAGCAGTACTTC
TRBV5-4,TRBJ2-6,TRBD1,NA,CAGSSKGASSGANVLTF,TGTGCCGGCAGCTCCAAGGGGGCCAGCTCTGGGGCCAACGTCCTGACTTTC
TRBV29-1,TRBJ2-5,NA,NA,CSVEGGGVTQYF,TGCAGCGTTGAAGGAGGGGGAGTGACCCAGTACTTC
TRBV20-1,TRBJ1-2,NA,NA,CSARAGSNNYGYTF,TGCAGTGCTAGGGCAGGGAGTAATAACTATGGCTACACCTTC
TRBV9,TRBJ2-7,NA,few,CASSVSPVGEQYF,TGTGCCAGCAGCGTAAGCCCAGTAGGGGAGCAGTACTTC
TRBV10-3,TRBJ2-2,NA,few,CATCSADTSTGELFF,TGTGCCACCTGTTCGGCGGATACGAGCACCGGGGAGCTGTTTTTT
TRBV5-1,TRBJ2-5,TRBD1,NA,CASSFGQVQETQYF,TGCGCCAGCAGTTTTGGACAGGTCCAAGAGACCCAGTACTTC
TRBV12-3/TRBV12-4,TRBJ1-5,NA,NA,CASSADQPQHF,TGTGCCAGCAGTGCTGATCAGCCCCAGCATTTT
TRBV20-1,TRBJ2-4,TRBD2,many,CSATLAGSANIQYF,TGCAGTGCTACTCTAGCGGGGAGTGCGAACATTCAGTACTTC
TRBV28,TRBJ2-2,TRBD2,NA,CASSLGGGHTGELFF,TGTGCCAGCAGTTTAGGCGGGGGGCACACCGGGGAGCTGTTTTTT
TRBV28,TRBJ2-7,NA,few,CASSLRGVSYEQYF,TGTGCCAGCAGTTTACGCGGAGTCTCCTACGAGCAGTACTTC
TRBV4-2,TRBJ1-4,NA,NA,CASSQEGGFNEKLFF,TGTGCCAGCAGCCAAGAAGGGGGATTTAATGAAAAACTGTTTTTT
TRBV12-3/TRBV12-4,TRBJ2-5,TRBD2,few,CASSLESGGFQETQYF,TGTGCCAGCAGTTTGGAGAGCGGGGGATTCCAAGAGACCCAGTACTTC
TRBV5-1,TRBJ2-1,TRBD1,NA,CASSFRQGEGLGYNEQFF,TGCGCCAGCAGCTTCCGACAGGGGGAAGGGTTGGGTTACAATGAGCAGTTCTTC
TRBV6-5,TRBJ2-2,TRBD2,NA,CASSYEGLLTRAGELFF,TGTGCCAGCAGTTACGAGGGACTACTCACCAGGGCCGGGGAGCTGTTTTTT
TRBV4-1,TRBJ1-1,NA,few,CASSQDDDTEAFF,TGCGCCAGCAGCCAAGATGATGACACTGAAGCTTTCTTT
TRBV7-6,TRBJ2-7,NA,NA,CASSSPWGRGHEQYF,TGTGCCAGCAGCAGCCCGTGGGGGCGGGGGCACGAGCAGTACTTC